This TCR beta chain was found in a study of blood T cell repertoires in COVID-19. V lost 5 bases and J lost 3, with 14 bases in between. Germline V gives CDR1 MNHNY, CDR2 SVGAGI (reference sequence). The CDR3 is made up of 15 amino acids. How the authors handled the data: The authors estimated nucleated cell counts from reference gene primer amplification. Sequenced by immunoSEQ multiplex PCR; TCRdb stores in-frame clones only, minus some. V and J calls and clone size are given by that table; D and trimming were obtained from the DNA. The sample holds approximately 380,000 clones, approximately 90% seen once.

The chain employs TRBV6-6 and TRBJ1-5, with a tentative D call TRBD1 (6 bases). The TCR sequence derives from a woman aged 40 to 49 who had been exposed to COVID-19. Source material: PBMCs or T cells enriched from blood (not recorded which). The CDR3 DNA reads as TGTGCCAGCAGTCTCCAACAGGGCCCCAATCAGCCCCAGCATTTT. Its translation: CASSLQQGPNQPQHF.